Listed below are T cell receptor beta chains from one sample, sequenced in a study of CD8+CD57+ T cells in acquired aplastic anemia. One entry per CDR3 protein, called by TCRdb with MiXCR from the reads. The data hold roughly 61,000 distinct CDR3 sequences, with about 50% observed a single time. The sample was sorted CD4+, CD8+, or CD8+CD57+ T cells (not recorded which) from PBMCs. These receptors were collected from a human donor in good health, serving as a control. Both conserved end residues are part of each CDR3. Fields, in order: CDR3 protein, CDR3 DNA, J gene, clone size, D gene, V gene. The D gene is left open where the match is weak. Not all rows give a size; the values are once, few, many and, for expanded clones, a class.

CAIRTEIIAGADEQYF	TGTGCCATCAGGACAGAAATAATAGCGGGAGCGGACGAGCAGTACTTC	TRBJ2-7	-	TRBD2	TRBV10-3
CASSYFGQGSRADTQYF	TGTGCCAGCAGTTACTTTGGACAGGGAAGCCGTGCAGATACGCAGTATTTT	TRBJ2-3	-	TRBD1	TRBV24-1
CATSGPLRERETQYF	TGTGCCACCAGTGGTCCCCTAAGGGAGCGAGAGACCCAGTACTTC	TRBJ2-5	few	-	TRBV24-1
CAVGLAYRSYNEQFF	TGTGCCGTCGGACTAGCTTATCGCTCCTACAATGAGCAGTTCTTC	TRBJ2-1	many	TRBD2	TRBV3-1
CATSSMRTSGTINEQFF	TGTGCCACCAGCAGTATGCGGACTAGCGGGACTATCAATGAGCAGTTCTTC	TRBJ2-1	-	TRBD2	TRBV15
CSARGVGTPGITDTQYF	TGCAGTGCTAGAGGGGTAGGGACTCCAGGAATAACAGATACGCAGTATTTT	TRBJ2-3	-	-	TRBV20-1
CASSLGQGASYNSPLHF	TGTGCCAGCAGCCTTGGACAGGGTGCGTCCTATAATTCACCCCTCCACTTT	TRBJ1-6	many	TRBD1	TRBV28
CASSAGTGEGSPLHF	TGTGCCAGCAGTGCCGGGACAGGGGAGGGGTCACCCCTCCACTTT	TRBJ1-6	-	TRBD1	TRBV2
CASSTLRGREQPQHF	TGTGCCAGCAGCACCCTTCGGGGGCGCGAGCAGCCCCAGCATTTT	TRBJ1-5	many	-	TRBV2
CSVRQNTGELFF	TGCAGTGTGCGACAGAACACCGGGGAGCTGTTTTTT	TRBJ2-2	-	-	TRBV20-1
CAISSDRSSYEQYF	TGTGCCATCAGTTCCGACAGAAGCTCCTACGAGCAGTACTTC	TRBJ2-7	-	-	TRBV10-3
CASSPRTGLYYSPLHF	TGTGCCAGCAGTCCCCGAACAGGGTTGTATTATTCACCCCTCCACTTT	TRBJ1-6	many	-	TRBV28
CASSWGQLRQPQHF	TGTGCCAGTAGCTGGGGCCAACTACGACAGCCCCAGCATTTT	TRBJ1-5	-	-	TRBV19
CASSQGRLPYEQYF	TGTGCCAGCTCACAGGGTCGCTTACCCTACGAGCAGTACTTC	TRBJ2-7	-	-	TRBV2
CASSLSRGGIQAFF	TGCGCCAGCAGCTTGAGTAGGGGAGGGATCCAAGCTTTCTTT	TRBJ1-1	-	-	TRBV5-1
CASALEQRNTIYF	TGTGCCAGCGCCCTAGAGCAGCGAAACACCATATATTTT	TRBJ1-3	many	-	TRBV6-1
CASSRGGFQETQYF	TGTGCCAGCAGCCGAGGGGGGTTCCAAGAGACCCAGTACTTC	TRBJ2-5	-	-	TRBV13
CASSLQKGLGSYEQYF	TGTGCCAGCAGCTTACAGAAGGGACTAGGGTCCTACGAGCAGTACTTC	TRBJ2-7	many	TRBD2	TRBV7-2
CASGSSGSDTQYF	TGTGCTAGTGGGTCTAGCGGGTCAGATACGCAGTATTTT	TRBJ2-3	-	TRBD2	TRBV12-5
CASSETNSNQPQHF	TGTGCCAGCAGTGAGACCAATAGCAATCAGCCCCAGCATTTT	TRBJ1-5	-	-	TRBV2
CASSEGAHSNQPQHF	TGTGCCAGCAGTGAGGGTGCACATAGCAATCAGCCCCAGCATTTT	TRBJ1-5	few	-	TRBV6-1
CASSPGAGGPTYEQFF	TGTGCCAGCAGCCCCGGTGCAGGCGGGCCTACTTATGAGCAGTTCTTC	TRBJ2-1	-	-	TRBV4-2
CASSDQQGRSPLHF	TGTGCCAGCAGTGACCAACAGGGGCGATCACCCCTCCACTTT	TRBJ1-6	few	TRBD1	TRBV2
CAWSDRPNTEAFF	TGTGCCTGGAGTGACCGGCCGAACACTGAAGCTTTCTTT	TRBJ1-1	many	-	TRBV30
CASSGQGGSGNTIYF	TGTGCCAGCAGTGGACAGGGAGGCTCTGGAAACACCATATATTTT	TRBJ1-3	-	TRBD1	TRBV2
CASSISWTSGSNEQFF	TGTGCCAGTAGTATATCCTGGACTAGCGGGAGCAATGAGCAGTTCTTC	TRBJ2-1	many	TRBD2	TRBV19
CAITAGDGNEQFF	TGTGCCATCACCGCGGGAGATGGCAATGAGCAGTTCTTC	TRBJ2-1	-	TRBD2	TRBV10-3
CASSGGSSGGRETQYF	TGTGCCAGCAGCGGCGGGAGTTCAGGGGGCCGAGAGACCCAGTACTTC	TRBJ2-5	-	-	TRBV9
CASSIRGRGAGEQYF	TGTGCCAGTAGTATACGAGGCCGCGGAGCGGGGGAGCAGTACTTC	TRBJ2-7	many	TRBD2	TRBV19